The subject of this entry is one T cell receptor (beta chain). This table comes from immunoSEQ multiplex PCR, and its TCRdb copy is limited to in-frame clones, with some not included. Here the sample spans 310,000 or so clones, 87% being singletons. The entry originates in a study of blood T cell repertoires in COVID-19. Study information: The United States, Italy and Spain provided the acute and convalescent COVID-19 samples. T cells, B-cell-depleted T cells, or PBMCs supplied cDNA or gDNA.

The age range of participants was 18 to 89 years, with residence in under 25 US areas. The CDR3 loop spans 15 amino acids. The V gene end was trimmed by 6 bases and the J gene end by 5 bases; junction bases not matched to a gene: 10. The germline V gene encodes CDR1 SGHVS and CDR2 FNYEAQ. Sequencing used PBMCs or T cells enriched from blood (not recorded which). The V and J genes are TRBV7-6 and TRBJ2-7, with 10 nucleotides matching TRBD1. This TCR derives from a young woman who had recovered from COVID-19. CDR3 amino acids: CASREGTGETHEQYF. The CDR3 region has the DNA TGTGCCAGCAGGGAAGGGACAGGGGAGACCCACGAGCAGTACTTC.